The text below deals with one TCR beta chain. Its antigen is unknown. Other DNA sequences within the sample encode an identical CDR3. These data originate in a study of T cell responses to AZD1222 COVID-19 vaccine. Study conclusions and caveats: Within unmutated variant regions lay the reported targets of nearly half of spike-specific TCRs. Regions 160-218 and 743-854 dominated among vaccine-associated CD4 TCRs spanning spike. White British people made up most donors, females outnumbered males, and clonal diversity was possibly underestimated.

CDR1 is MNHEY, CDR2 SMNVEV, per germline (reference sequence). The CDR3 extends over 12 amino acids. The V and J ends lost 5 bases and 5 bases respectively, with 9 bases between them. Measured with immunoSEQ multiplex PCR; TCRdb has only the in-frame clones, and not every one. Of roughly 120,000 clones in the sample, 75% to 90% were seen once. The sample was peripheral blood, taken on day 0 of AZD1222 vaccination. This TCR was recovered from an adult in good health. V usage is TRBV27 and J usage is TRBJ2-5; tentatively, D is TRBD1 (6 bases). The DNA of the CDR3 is TGTGCCAGCAGTCTCAGGGGTGAGACCCAGTACTTC. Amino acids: CASSLRGETQYF.